At least ten counts were recorded for the clone carrying this TCR beta chain. Antigen specificity is unknown. The sample's time point: newly diagnosed GD, antithyroid drugs for less than 3 months. PBMCs were the source of the RNA used for TCR sequencing. With EDTA tubes as the receptacles, approximately 8.2 milliliters of peripheral blood were drawn. The entry originates in a study of regulatory T cells in long-lasting Graves disease. Findings of the study overall: Sampling was limited to peripheral blood rather than thyroid tissue. Persistent disease samples used TRBV28, TRBJ1-2 and TRBJ2-5 preferentially. TCR diversity was lower in persistent Graves' patients than in newly diagnosed ones.

Germline V gene data show CDR1 as SGHTA and CDR2 as FQGNSA. V lost 7 bases, J lost 8 bases, and 18 bases lay in between. The CDR3 is 14 residues long. According to the study, TCR beta libraries were built with iRepertoire HTBI primers and CDR3-region Arm-PCR. A single record per CDR3 protein comes from TCRdb applying MiXCR to the multiplex PCR reads. The data show approximately 230,000 distinct CDR3 sequences, with around 16% seen just once and roughly a fifth held by the top ten. The receptor was derived from a female donor with Graves disease. The starting material was peripheral blood mononuclear cells (PBMCs), obtained at new diagnosis, from a patient treated with antithyroid drugs. The chain carries TRBV7-2 and TRBJ2-1; a weak D match, TRBD2 (5 bases). DNA for the CDR3: TGTGCCAGCACCCTCTCTACGGGGTCGGATGAGCAGTTCTTC. Translating gives CASTLSTGSDEQFF.